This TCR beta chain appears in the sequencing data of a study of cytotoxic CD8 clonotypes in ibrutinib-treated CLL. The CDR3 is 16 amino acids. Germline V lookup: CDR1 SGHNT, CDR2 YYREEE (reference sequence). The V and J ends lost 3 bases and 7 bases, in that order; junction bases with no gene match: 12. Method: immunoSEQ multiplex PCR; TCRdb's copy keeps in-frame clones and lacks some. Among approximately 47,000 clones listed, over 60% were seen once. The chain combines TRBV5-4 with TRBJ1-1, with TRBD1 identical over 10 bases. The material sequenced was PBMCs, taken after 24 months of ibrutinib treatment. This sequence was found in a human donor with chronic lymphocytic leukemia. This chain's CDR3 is CASSSPGQGPFIEAFF. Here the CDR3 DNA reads TGTGCCAGCAGCTCACCGGGACAGGGGCCCTTTATTGAAGCTTTCTTT.